This is a list of T cell receptor beta chains from one sample in a study of shared clonotypes between healthy human individuals. Assay used: immunoSEQ multiplex PCR; TCRdb lists only in-frame clones, some missing. Of some 87,000 clones detected, approximately 63% appear once; the ten largest clones hold roughly 52%. Source material: memory CD8+ T cells sorted from blood. Source of these receptors: a man aged 25-45 years in good health. Each CDR3 is given with its conserved first and last residue. D genes are given only for firm matches. A row's size may be missing; if present it is once, few, many or a size class.

abundance | j_gene | v_gene | d_gene | CDR3nt | CDR3aa
NA | TRBJ2-5 | TRBV5-6 | NA | TGTGCCAGCAGCTTGGTTGGGGAGATGAGGACCCAGTACTTC | CASSLVGEMRTQYF
NA | TRBJ1-1 | TRBV5-6 | TRBD1 | TGTGCCAGCAGCCTCACAGGGGCTGAAGCTTTCTTT | CASSLTGAEAFF
NA | TRBJ2-3 | TRBV19 | NA | TGTGCCAGTAGTTGGGGGCAGCGAACAGATACGCAGTATTTT | CASSWGQRTDTQYF
NA | TRBJ2-2 | TRBV6-5 | NA | TGTGCCAGCAACACCATTCCCACCGGGGAGCTGTTTTTT | CASNTIPTGELFF
NA | TRBJ1-2 | TRBV29-1 | NA | TGCAGCGTTGAAGAGGGCGGTGGGTATGGCTACACCTTC | CSVEEGGGYGYTF
NA | TRBJ2-2 | TRBV2 | TRBD2 | TGTGCCAGCCGGGGGGACACCGGGGAGCTGTTTTTT | CASRGDTGELFF
NA | TRBJ2-1 | TRBV4-2 | NA | TGTGCCAGCAGCCAAGAACTCCACAATGAGCAGTTCTTC | CASSQELHNEQFF
NA | TRBJ2-7 | TRBV6-6 | NA | TGTGCCAGCCGGGACACGACCTACGAGCAGTACTTC | CASRDTTYEQYF
NA | TRBJ2-1 | TRBV28 | NA | TGTGCCAGCAGCTCCAGACGATGGTCCTACAATGAGCAGTTCTTC | CASSSRRWSYNEQFF
many | TRBJ2-1 | TRBV29-1 | TRBD1 | TGCAGCGGAAGACAGGGGGCTCTCTACAATGAGCAGTTCTTC | CSGRQGALYNEQFF
few | TRBJ2-7 | TRBV6-1 | NA | TGCGCCAGCAGTGAGACAGGCGGGATGAAGTCCTACGAGCAGTACTTC | CASSETGGMKSYEQYF
once | TRBJ1-5 | TRBV10-3 | NA | TGTGCCACGTCGATTAGGGATGTTGGTTCAGGTCAGCCCCAGCATTTT | CATSIRDVGSGQPQHF
NA | TRBJ2-5 | TRBV7-6 | TRBD2 | TGTGCCAGCAGCTTGGGGGTTGGAGCGGGGGGCCAAGAGACCCAGTACTTC | CASSLGVGAGGQETQYF
many | TRBJ2-7 | TRBV6-1 | TRBD2 | TGTGCCAGCAGCCCACCAAGCGGGGGAGGCTACGAGCAGTACTTC | CASSPPSGGGYEQYF
NA | TRBJ2-7 | TRBV27 | NA | TGTGCCAGCAGTGTCTGGGGCTACGAGCAGTACTTC | CASSVWGYEQYF
NA | TRBJ1-5 | TRBV6-6 | NA | TGTGCCAGCAGTTACACCGCAGAAAGGGTGGATCAGCCCCAGCATTTT | CASSYTAERVDQPQHF
NA | TRBJ2-1 | TRBV6-5 | NA | TGTGCCAGCAGTGCTAGCGCCAACAATGAGCAGTTCTTC | CASSASANNEQFF
once | TRBJ2-7 | TRBV4-1 | NA | TGCGCCAGCAGCACCCGGACCACTGGCGAGCAGTACTTC | CASSTRTTGEQYF
NA | TRBJ2-3 | TRBV5-1 | TRBD2 | TGCGCCAGCAGCCCCCCGTCGGCTAGCGGGAGGTCTGGCACAGATACGCAGTATTTT | CASSPPSASGRSGTDTQYF
NA | TRBJ2-6 | TRBV5-5 | TRBD2 | TGTGCCAGCAGCTTTATTAAGCGGGGGGAGCCTGGGGCCAACGTCCTGACTTTC | CASSFIKRGEPGANVLTF
NA | TRBJ2-7 | TRBV5-1 | NA | TGCGCCAGCAGCCCAGGACCCACGAGCTACGAGCAGTACTTC | CASSPGPTSYEQYF
few | TRBJ1-1 | TRBV9 | TRBD1 | TGTGCCAGCAGCAGATTGGGACAGGGGAACACTGAAGCTTTCTTT | CASSRLGQGNTEAFF
once | TRBJ2-5 | TRBV7-9 | TRBD1 | TGTGCCAGCAGCTTTGTACAGGGGATCAAGGAGACCCAGTACTTC | CASSFVQGIKETQYF
many | TRBJ1-1 | TRBV28 | TRBD1 | TGTGCCAGCAGCCGACCGACAGGGATGAACACTGAAGCTTTCTTT | CASSRPTGMNTEAFF
once | TRBJ2-7 | TRBV5-5 | NA | TGTGCCAGCAGCCGCAACCAGGACCGTAGGTACGAGCAGTACTTC | CASSRNQDRRYEQYF
once | TRBJ2-7 | TRBV28 | NA | TGTGCCAGCAGATCAGGCCCCTACGAGCAGTACTTC | CASRSGPYEQYF
NA | TRBJ2-2 | TRBV2 | NA | TGTGCCAGCGTTGCCTCACAGAACACCGGGGAGCTGTTTTTT | CASVASQNTGELFF
NA | TRBJ1-2 | TRBV6-5 | NA | TGTGCCAGCAGTCCCAATTTGGGGGACTATGGCTACACCTTC | CASSPNLGDYGYTF
NA | TRBJ2-7 | TRBV27 | TRBD1 | TGTGCCAGCAGTAAGGGGGCTCCCTACGAGCAGTACTTC | CASSKGAPYEQYF
NA | TRBJ2-3 | TRBV5-1 | NA | TGCGCCAGCAGCTTGCCGGACTCCGATACCGGAACGCAGTATTTT | CASSLPDSDTGTQYF
few | TRBJ2-3 | TRBV25-1 | TRBD2 | TGTGCCAGCAGTGGTGAGGGGACTAGCGGGAAAAGTACAGATACGCAGTATTTT | CASSGEGTSGKSTDTQYF
NA | TRBJ2-7 | TRBV29-1 | TRBD2 | TGCAGCGTGATACGAAATAGCGGGAGATCCTACGAGCAGTACTTC | CSVIRNSGRSYEQYF
NA | TRBJ2-3 | TRBV11-2 | TRBD2 | TGTGCCAGCAGCTTAGGAGCGGGAGGGGGATGGGGCACAGATACGCAGTATTTT | CASSLGAGGGWGTDTQYF
many | TRBJ2-7 | TRBV7-9 | NA | TGTGCCAGCAGCGTTGACGGATACGAGCAGTACTTC | CASSVDGYEQYF
NA | TRBJ2-2 | TRBV11-3 | NA | TGTGCCAGCAGCCCGAGCGACACCGGGGAGCTGTTTTTT | CASSPSDTGELFF
few | TRBJ1-2 | TRBV28 | NA | TGTGCCAGCAGTTTATTTTATGGCTACACCTTC | CASSLFYGYTF
NA | TRBJ2-1 | TRBV7-9 | TRBD2 | TGTGCCAGCAGCTTAGCGGGACTAGCGGGCCACAATGAGCAGTTCTTC | CASSLAGLAGHNEQFF
NA | TRBJ1-5 | TRBV27 | TRBD1 | TGTGCCAGCAGTTCCATTGGACAGGGAGATCAGCCCCAGCATTTT | CASSSIGQGDQPQHF
NA | TRBJ2-5 | TRBV18 | NA | TGTGCCAGCTCACGGGGGCTGGTAGTACCTATAGAGACCCAGTACTTC | CASSRGLVVPIETQYF
NA | TRBJ2-1 | TRBV15 | NA | TGTGCCACCAGCAGAGAAATAGCGGAGCAATACAATGAGCAGTTCTTC | CATSREIAEQYNEQFF
NA | TRBJ2-1 | TRBV27 | TRBD2 | TGTGCCAGCAGTTCCCTTGAGAGACTAGCGGGATACAATGAGCAGTTCTTC | CASSSLERLAGYNEQFF
NA | TRBJ2-7 | TRBV6-1 | TRBD1 | TGTGCCAGCAGTGCCCAACAGGGGGGATCGTACGAGCAGTACTTC | CASSAQQGGSYEQYF
NA | TRBJ2-3 | TRBV5-1 | NA | TGCGCCAGCAGCTTGGAAGGGGGGCGAGTTAATTCAGATACGCAGTATTTT | CASSLEGGRVNSDTQYF
NA | TRBJ1-5 | TRBV6-6 | NA | TGTGCCAGCAGTTACTCTTCTGGGCTAGTCGATCAGCCCCAGCATTTT | CASSYSSGLVDQPQHF
NA | TRBJ1-2 | TRBV9 | NA | TGTGCCAGCAGCCCCTCTTTTGACTATGGCTACACCTTC | CASSPSFDYGYTF